This passage covers 28 T cell receptor beta chains from one sample sequenced in a study of T cell responses to AZD1222 COVID-19 vaccine. Assay: immunoSEQ multiplex PCR; the TCRdb copy retains only in-frame clones and omits some. Of about 130,000 clones in the sample, 90% were seen once. Here the sequenced sample was peripheral blood, taken on day 0 of MenACWY control vaccination. Receptors were obtained from an adult in good health.

The chain recombines TRBV2 with TRBJ2-3; D is undetermined. CDR3 length: 15 residues. Germline V gene data show CDR1 as SNHLY and CDR2 as FYNNEI. Between the trimmed V and J ends, which lost 6 bases and 1 base, there was a span of 14 bases. The chain's CDR3 is CASSYTASRTDTQYF. The CDR3 DNA is TGTGCCAGCAGCTACACCGCTTCTCGCACAGATACGCAGTATTTT.

The chain employs TRBV7-9 and TRBJ1-4, with no clear D. Trimming removed 1 base from V and 8 bases from J, with 17 bases in between. The germline V gene encodes CDR1 SEHNR and CDR2 FQNEAQ (reference sequence). This CDR3 has 16 amino acids. DNA for the CDR3: TGTGCCAGCAGCTTAGGCCCTTCAGGAGTTCAGGAAAAACTGTTTTTT. This gives the protein CASSLGPSGVQEKLFF.

J is TRBJ2-1 and V is TRBV15; 9 bases fit TRBD2. V lost 0 bases, J lost 0 bases, and 12 bases stayed unmatched. CDR1 and CDR2 (germline): LNHNV, YYDKDF (reference sequence). This CDR3 comprises 20 residues. This CDR3 reads CATSRDYWREGPSSYNEQFF. The DNA of the CDR3 is TGTGCCACCAGCAGAGATTACTGGCGGGAGGGCCCTAGCTCCTACAATGAGCAGTTCTTC.

V gene TRBV28 combines with J gene TRBJ1-5; 7 nucleotides line up with TRBD1. This CDR3 is 15 amino acids long. V lost 4 bases, J lost 4 bases, and 7 bases stayed unmatched. Germline V gene sequence: CDR1 MDHEN, CDR2 SYDVKM. The CDR3 nucleotides read TGTGCCAGCAGTTCTAACTGGGGACAGAATCAGCCCCAGCATTTT. It specifies CASSSNWGQNQPQHF.

This chain links TRBV24-1 with TRBJ2-7; TRBD1 is a possible D gene (6 bases). V lost 12 bases and J lost 1, with 12 bases in between. Germline V gene lookup returns CDR1 KGHDR and CDR2 SFDVKD. The CDR3 spans 12 residues. The CDR3 bases are TGTGCCGCCGACAGGTATTCCTACGAGCAGTACTTC. This sequence encodes CAADRYSYEQYF.

V usage is TRBV9 and J usage is TRBJ1-3; TRBD1 might be the D (6 bases). Between the trimmed V and J ends, which lost 6 bases and 1 base, there was a span of 17 bases. The germline V gene has CDR1 SGDLS and CDR2 YYNGEE. There are 16 residues in the CDR3. CDR3 in amino acids: CASTTGSRASGNTIYF. The CDR3, as DNA: TGTGCCAGCACAACAGGGTCTCGGGCATCTGGAAACACCATATATTTT.

The chain links TRBV11-2 to TRBJ2-3, with 7 bases fitting TRBD1. This CDR3 spans 15 amino acids. In germline, CDR1 is SGHAT, CDR2 FQNNGV. V trimming: 1 base; J trimming: 6 bases; junction bases outside the gene matches: 7. DNA of the CDR3: TGTGCCAGCAGCTTAGTCTTGGGCAGGGGGGATACGCAGTATTTT. Protein: CASSLVLGRGDTQYF. The variable domain in full, with the rest retrieved from reference TRBV11-2 and TRBJ2-3, is EAGVAQSPRYKIIEKRQSVAFWCNPISGHATLYWYQQILGQGPKLLIQFQNNGVVDDSQLPKDRFSAERLKGVDSTLKIQPAKLEDSAVYLCASSLVLGRGDTQYFGPGTRLTVL.

This sequence joins TRBV28 and TRBJ1-4; D is ambiguous. Germline lookup yields CDR1 MDHEN and CDR2 SYDVKM. This CDR3 has 14 residues. The CDR3 DNA follows: TGTGCAGCCCTGGGGTTGGCAGCGAATGAAAAACTGTTTTTT. As protein: CAALGLAANEKLFF.

This chain's CDR3 is CASSVLDQPQHF. The CDR3 nucleotides are TGTGCCAGTAGTGTGCTGGATCAGCCCCAGCATTTT. The rearrangement joins TRBV19 to TRBJ1-5; D unresolved. The V end was cut by 5 bases, the J end by 5 bases, with 7 bases between. Germline values: CDR1 LNHDA, CDR2 SQIVND (reference sequence). This CDR3 has 12 amino acids.

This chain joins TRBV30 and TRBJ1-1; 7 positions agree with TRBD1. This CDR3 comprises 13 residues. V gave up 4 bases and J gave up 5 bases; unmatched junction bases: 7. Germline V gives CDR1 GTSNPN, CDR2 SVGIG (reference sequence). The CDR3: CAWKYKGATEAFF. As DNA, the CDR3 is TGTGCCTGGAAATATAAGGGGGCGACTGAAGCTTTCTTT.

CDR3 DNA: TGTGCCAGCAGTTTGCAGAACGGCTACACCTTC. It yields the protein CASSLQNGYTF. This chain links TRBV28 with TRBJ1-2; D is unresolved. This CDR3 contains 11 residues. Germline values: CDR1 MDHEN, CDR2 SYDVKM. The V end was cut by 3 bases, the J end by 8 bases, with 7 bases between.

This chain joins TRBV5-5 and TRBJ2-4; 14 nucleotides align to TRBD2. With 6 bases clipped from V and 0 bases from J, the junction kept 11 bases outside the gene matches. This CDR3 contains 19 residues. CDR1 and CDR2 from the germline V gene are SGHKS and YYEKEE (reference sequence). The CDR3 region is CASKKSGLAGAGAKNIQYF. The CDR3, as DNA: TGTGCCAGCAAAAAATCGGGACTAGCGGGAGCGGGAGCCAAAAACATTCAGTACTTC.

This chain joins TRBV18 and TRBJ2-2; 10 bases match TRBD1. Germline CDR1 and CDR2: KGHSH and LQKENI. The trim removed 6 bases at V and 4 bases at J, leaving 2 bases unmatched. This CDR3 has 14 residues. The CDR3 DNA reads TGTGCCAGCTCGGGACAGGGGCTCACCGGGGAGCTGTTTTTT. Translating it yields CASSGQGLTGELFF.

The genes are TRBV28 and TRBJ1-2; 9 bases map to TRBD1. The length of the CDR3 is 14 residues. V trimming: 3 bases; J trimming: 8 bases; junction bases outside the gene matches: 7. From germline, CDR1 is MDHEN and CDR2 SYDVKM. The CDR3 protein is CASSFTGGVGGYTF. Here the CDR3 DNA reads TGTGCCAGCAGTTTTACAGGGGGCGTCGGGGGCTACACCTTC.

The chain couples TRBV5-1 to TRBJ1-2; 9 nucleotides align to TRBD1. J gave up 7 bases and V 4 bases, and 5 bases lay outside the gene matches. Per germline, CDR1 SGHRS and CDR2 YFSETQ. The CDR3 consists of 13 residues. CDR3 DNA sequence: TGCGCCAGCAGCCCCGACAGGGGGATTGGCTACACCTTC. Its translation is CASSPDRGIGYTF.

The V call is TRBV21-1, the J call TRBJ2-7; the table assigns TRBD2, which was not confirmed against the DNA. TRBV21-1 is assigned pseudogene status. The CDR3 is 12 residues long. The CDR3 here is CASSTLYYEQYF. CDR3 coding DNA: TGTGCCAGCAGCACTCTATATTACGAGCAGTACTTC.

The CDR3 bases are TGTGCCAGCAGTGTGGACAGGAAAGCAACTAATGAAAAACTGTTTTTT. Protein sequence: CASSVDRKATNEKLFF. The V call is TRBV2, the J call TRBJ1-4; 7 bases are shared with TRBD1. The CDR3 contains 16 residues. Unmatched junction bases numbered 5, after V lost 4 bases and J lost 0 bases. Germline V gene data show CDR1 as SNHLY and CDR2 as FYNNEI.

The rearrangement uses TRBV4-2 and TRBJ2-3; TRBD2 aligns across 8 bases. Germline V gene sequence: CDR1 LGHNA, CDR2 YNFKEQ. The CDR3 sequence is 16 residues long. Trimming took 2 bases from V and 4 from J; bases not matched to a gene: 8. CDR3 protein: CASSQLSGGAADTQYF. DNA of the CDR3: TGTGCCAGCAGCCAATTATCGGGGGGGGCCGCAGATACGCAGTATTTT.

This chain uses TRBV30 with TRBJ1-5; 7 bases map to TRBD1. CDR1 and CDR2 (germline): GTSNPN, SVGIG (reference sequence). Unmatched junction bases numbered 4, after V lost 5 bases and J lost 0 bases. CDR3 length equals 14 residues. The DNA of the CDR3 is TGTGCCTGGGGGGACAGTTATAGCAATCAGCCCCAGCATTTT. Amino acid sequence: CAWGDSYSNQPQHF. Full variable domain (missing parts from reference TRBV30 and TRBJ1-5): SQTIHQWPATLVQPVGSPLSLECTVEGTSNPNLYWYRQAAGRGLQLLFYSVGIGQISSEVPQNLSASRPQDRQFILSSKKLLLSDSGFYLCAWGDSYSNQPQHFGDGTRLSIL.

The chain uses TRBV7-9 and TRBJ2-1, with D uncertain. Trimming stripped 4 bases from V and 7 bases from J, with 8 bases between. Looked up from germline, CDR1 is SEHNR and CDR2 is FQNEAQ (reference sequence). CDR3 size: 12 residues. The CDR3 sequence is CASSSAENEQFF. CDR3 DNA: TGTGCCAGCAGCTCCGCAGAAAATGAGCAGTTCTTC.

This chain connects TRBV5-4 to TRBJ1-4, with 9 bases aligning to TRBD1. Germline CDR1 SGHNT, CDR2 YYREEE (reference sequence). J lost 10 bases, V lost 2 bases, and 3 bases had no gene match. The CDR3 totals 13 residues. The CDR3 loop is CASSFADRGKLFF. In DNA form, the CDR3 reads TGTGCCAGCAGCTTCGCGGACAGGGGAAAACTGTTTTTT. Full variable domain (remainder filled in from reference TRBV5-4 and TRBJ1-4): ETGVTQSPTHLIKTRGQQVTLRCSSQSGHNTVSWYQQALGQGPQFIFQYYREEENGRGNFPPRFSGLQFPNYSSELNVNALELDDSALYLCASSFADRGKLFFGSGTQLSVL.

The rearrangement uses TRBV5-1 and TRBJ2-1; 8 positions match TRBD1. The CDR3 has 14 amino acids. CDR1 and CDR2 (germline): SGHRS, YFSETQ. With 4 bases clipped from V and 7 bases from J, the junction kept 7 bases outside the gene matches. The CDR3 sequence is CASSVHTGGNEQFF. CDR3 DNA: TGCGCCAGCAGCGTGCACACAGGGGGAAATGAGCAGTTCTTC.

This chain joins TRBV27 and TRBJ2-3; no firm D call. The CDR3 has 13 residues. Deletions cut 5 bases from V and 4 bases from J, with 10 bases between. Germline V gives CDR1 MNHEY, CDR2 SMNVEV (reference sequence). The CDR3 loop is CASSPLLSDTQYF. CDR3 coding DNA: TGTGCCAGCAGTCCCCTGTTATCAGATACGCAGTATTTT.

The rearrangement uses TRBV27 and TRBJ1-2; 7 nucleotides align to TRBD1. The J segment lost 1 base and the V segment lost 5 bases, leaving 7 bases of the junction unmatched. Germline CDR1 and CDR2: MNHEY and SMNVEV (reference sequence). This CDR3 spans 15 amino acids. The CDR3 DNA follows: TGTGCCAGCAGTCCCCAGACAGGGCTTAACTATGGCTACACCTTC. Its translation is CASSPQTGLNYGYTF.

The chain carries TRBV27 and TRBJ2-7; D is unresolved. CDR3 size: 11 residues. Trimming took 1 base from V and 6 from J, leaving 4 bases between them. CDR1 and CDR2 from the germline V gene are MNHEY and SMNVEV (reference sequence). The CDR3 loop is CASSLYGEQYF. DNA of the CDR3: TGTGCCAGCAGTTTATATGGCGAGCAGTACTTC.

The chain uses TRBV5-1 and TRBJ1-1; the D gene is possibly TRBD1 (5 bases). Per the germline V gene, CDR1 is SGHRS and CDR2 is YFSETQ. Between the trimmed V and J ends, which lost 0 bases and 11 bases, there was a span of 8 bases. The CDR3 spans 11 residues. The CDR3 sequence: CASSLGGDAFF. DNA of the CDR3: TGCGCCAGCAGCTTGGGAGGGGACGCTTTCTTT.

V is TRBV7-2 and J is TRBJ2-3, with D tentatively TRBD2 (7 bases). The V gene's germline CDR1 is SGHTA and CDR2 FQGNSA. The CDR3 spans 15 residues. Trimming left V 2 bases short and J 5 bases short, with 14 bases between. The CDR3 DNA is TGTGCCAGCAGCTTAACTCAGGGGAGGGGAGATACGCAGTATTTT. This codes for CASSLTQGRGDTQYF.

The chain has TRBV6-1 and TRBJ2-7; 10 nucleotides align to TRBD1. The junction had 10 bases not matched to a gene; V was cut back by 3 bases and J by 2 bases. Germline CDR1 and CDR2: MNHNS and SASEGT. This CDR3 contains 17 residues. The CDR3 bases are TGTGCCAGCAGTGAGCCGGCCGGGACAGGGGCAACCTACGAGCAGTACTTC. Residues: CASSEPAGTGATYEQYF.